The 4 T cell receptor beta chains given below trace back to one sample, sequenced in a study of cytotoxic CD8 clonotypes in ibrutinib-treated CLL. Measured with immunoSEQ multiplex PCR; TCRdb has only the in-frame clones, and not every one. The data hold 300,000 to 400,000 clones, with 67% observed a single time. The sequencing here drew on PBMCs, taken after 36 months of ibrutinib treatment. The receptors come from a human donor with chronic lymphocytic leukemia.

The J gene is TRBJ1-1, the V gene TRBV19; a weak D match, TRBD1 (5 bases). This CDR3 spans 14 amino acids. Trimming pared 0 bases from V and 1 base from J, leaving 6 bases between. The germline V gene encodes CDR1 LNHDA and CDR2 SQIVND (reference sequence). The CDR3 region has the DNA TGTGCCAGTAGTATAGACCAGGGGAACACTGAAGCTTTCTTT. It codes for CASSIDQGNTEAFF.

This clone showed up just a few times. The CDR3 spells CASRTGTKLFF. CDR3 in DNA: TGTGCCAGTAGGACAGGGACTAAACTGTTTTTT. The chain employs TRBV19 and TRBJ1-4; TRBD1 matches 7 bases. Germline V lookup: CDR1 LNHDA, CDR2 SQIVND (reference sequence). This CDR3 comprises 11 residues. J was trimmed by 11 bases and V by 6 bases; bases with no gene match: 3.

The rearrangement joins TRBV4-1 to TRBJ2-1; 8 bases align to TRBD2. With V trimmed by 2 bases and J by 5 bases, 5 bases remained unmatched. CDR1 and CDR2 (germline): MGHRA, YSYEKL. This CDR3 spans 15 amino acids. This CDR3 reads CASSQYGGANNEQFF. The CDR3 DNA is TGCGCCAGCAGCCAATACGGGGGGGCTAACAATGAGCAGTTCTTC.

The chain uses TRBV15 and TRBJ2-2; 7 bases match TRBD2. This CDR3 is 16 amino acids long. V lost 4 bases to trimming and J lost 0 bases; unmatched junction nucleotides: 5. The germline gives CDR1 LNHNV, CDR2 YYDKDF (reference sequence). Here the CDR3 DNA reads TGTGCCACCAGCACCCCGGGACTAACGAACACCGGGGAGCTGTTTTTT. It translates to CATSTPGLTNTGELFF.